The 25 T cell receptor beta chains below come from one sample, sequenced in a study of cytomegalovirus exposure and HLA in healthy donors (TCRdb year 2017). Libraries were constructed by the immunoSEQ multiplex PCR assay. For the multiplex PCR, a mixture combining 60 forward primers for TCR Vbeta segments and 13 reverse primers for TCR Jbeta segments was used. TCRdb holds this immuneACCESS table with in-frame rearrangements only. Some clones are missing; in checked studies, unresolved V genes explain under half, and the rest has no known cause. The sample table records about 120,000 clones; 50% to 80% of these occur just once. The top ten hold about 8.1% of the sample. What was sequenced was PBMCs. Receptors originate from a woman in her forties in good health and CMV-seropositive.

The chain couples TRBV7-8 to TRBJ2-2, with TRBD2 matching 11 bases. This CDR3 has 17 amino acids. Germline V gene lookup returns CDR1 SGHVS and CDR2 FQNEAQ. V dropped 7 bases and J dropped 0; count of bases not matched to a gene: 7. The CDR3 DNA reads TGTGCCAGCATCCGGACTAGCGGGCTTTCGAACACCGGGGAGCTGTTTTTT. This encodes CASIRTSGLSNTGELFF.

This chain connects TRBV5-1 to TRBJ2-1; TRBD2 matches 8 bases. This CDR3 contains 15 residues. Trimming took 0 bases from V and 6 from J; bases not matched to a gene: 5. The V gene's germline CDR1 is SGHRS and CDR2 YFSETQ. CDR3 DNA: TGCGCCAGCAGCTTGGCCGGGGCGGGAGGCAATGAGCAGTTCTTC. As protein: CASSLAGAGGNEQFF. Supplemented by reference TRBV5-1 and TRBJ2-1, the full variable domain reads KAGVTQTPRYLIKTRGQQVTLSCSPISGHRSVSWYQQTPGQGLQFLFEYFSETQRNKGNFPGRFSGRQFSNSRSEMNVSTLELGDSALYLCASSLAGAGGNEQFFGPGTRLTVL.

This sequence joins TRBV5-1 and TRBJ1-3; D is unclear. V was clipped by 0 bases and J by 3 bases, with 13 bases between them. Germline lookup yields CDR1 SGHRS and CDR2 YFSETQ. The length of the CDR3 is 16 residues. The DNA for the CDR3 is TGCGCCAGCAGCTTGGGGGGAGAAGGCGGTGGAAACACCATATATTTT. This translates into CASSLGGEGGGNTIYF. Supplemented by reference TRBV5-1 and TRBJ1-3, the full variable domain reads KAGVTQTPRYLIKTRGQQVTLSCSPISGHRSVSWYQQTPGQGLQFLFEYFSETQRNKGNFPGRFSGRQFSNSRSEMNVSTLELGDSALYLCASSLGGEGGGNTIYFGEGSWLTVV.

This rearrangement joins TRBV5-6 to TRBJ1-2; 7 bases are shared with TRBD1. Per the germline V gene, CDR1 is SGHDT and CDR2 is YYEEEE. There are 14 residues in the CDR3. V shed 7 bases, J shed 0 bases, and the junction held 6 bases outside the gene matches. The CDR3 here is CASSGGPTNYGYTF. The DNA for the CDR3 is TGTGCCAGCTCAGGGGGGCCAACTAACTATGGCTACACCTTC. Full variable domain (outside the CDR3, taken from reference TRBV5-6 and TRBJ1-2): DAGVTQSPTHLIKTRGQQVTLRCSPKSGHDTVSWYQQALGQGPQFIFQYYEEEERQRGNFPDRFSGHQFPNYSSELNVNALLLGDSALYLCASSGGPTNYGYTFGSGTRLTVV.

CDR3 protein: CASSFGRTGTLFGKEQYF. The CDR3 nucleotides are TGTGCCAGCAGCTTCGGTCGGACAGGGACCTTGTTCGGGAAGGAGCAGTACTTC. This chain connects TRBV11-2 to TRBJ2-7; 8 nucleotides line up with TRBD1. Per the germline V gene, CDR1 is SGHAT and CDR2 is FQNNGV. The CDR3 runs 18 residues. With V trimmed by 3 bases and J by 7 bases, 20 bases remained unmatched. The full variable domain, its missing parts supplied by reference TRBV11-2 and TRBJ2-7, is EAGVAQSPRYKIIEKRQSVAFWCNPISGHATLYWYQQILGQGPKLLIQFQNNGVVDDSQLPKDRFSAERLKGVDSTLKIQPAKLEDSAVYLCASSFGRTGTLFGKEQYFGPGTRLTVT.

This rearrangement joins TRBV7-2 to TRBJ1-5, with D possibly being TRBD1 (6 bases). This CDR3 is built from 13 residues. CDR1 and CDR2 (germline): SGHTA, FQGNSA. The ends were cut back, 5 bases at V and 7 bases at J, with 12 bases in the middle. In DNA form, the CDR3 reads TGTGCCAGCAGCACAACAGGGTTACAGCCCCAGCATTTT. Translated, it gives CASSTTGLQPQHF.

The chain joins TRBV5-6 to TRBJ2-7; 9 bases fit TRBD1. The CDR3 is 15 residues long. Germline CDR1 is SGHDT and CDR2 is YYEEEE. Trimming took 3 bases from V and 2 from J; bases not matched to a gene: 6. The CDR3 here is CASSSGTGKPYEQYF. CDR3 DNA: TGTGCCAGCAGCTCCGGGACAGGGAAACCCTACGAGCAGTACTTC.

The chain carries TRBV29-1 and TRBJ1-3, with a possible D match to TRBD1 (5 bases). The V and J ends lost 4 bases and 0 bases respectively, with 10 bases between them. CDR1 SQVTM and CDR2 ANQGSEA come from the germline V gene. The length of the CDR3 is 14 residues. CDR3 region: CSVGGGISGNTIYF. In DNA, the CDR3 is TGCAGCGTTGGGGGGGGAATCTCTGGAAACACCATATATTTT.

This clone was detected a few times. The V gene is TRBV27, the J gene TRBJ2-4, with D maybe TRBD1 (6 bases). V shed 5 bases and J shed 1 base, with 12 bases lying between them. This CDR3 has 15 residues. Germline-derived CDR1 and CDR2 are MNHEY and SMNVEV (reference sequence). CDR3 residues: CASSLTGSAKNIQYF. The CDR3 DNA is TGTGCCAGCAGTCTAACAGGGTCTGCCAAAAACATTCAGTACTTC.

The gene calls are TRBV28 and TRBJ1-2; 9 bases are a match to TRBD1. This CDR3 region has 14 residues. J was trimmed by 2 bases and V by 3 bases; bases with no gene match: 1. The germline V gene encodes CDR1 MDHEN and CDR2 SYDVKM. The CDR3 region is CASSLGTGNYGYTF. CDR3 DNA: TGTGCCAGCAGTTTGGGGACAGGGAACTATGGCTACACCTTC.

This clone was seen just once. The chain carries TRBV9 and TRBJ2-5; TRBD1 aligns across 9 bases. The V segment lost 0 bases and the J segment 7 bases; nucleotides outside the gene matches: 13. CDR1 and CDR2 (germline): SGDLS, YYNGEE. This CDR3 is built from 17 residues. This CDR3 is CASSVDPPGGQGATQYF. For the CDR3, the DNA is TGTGCCAGCAGCGTAGACCCACCGGGGGGACAGGGAGCGACCCAGTACTTC.

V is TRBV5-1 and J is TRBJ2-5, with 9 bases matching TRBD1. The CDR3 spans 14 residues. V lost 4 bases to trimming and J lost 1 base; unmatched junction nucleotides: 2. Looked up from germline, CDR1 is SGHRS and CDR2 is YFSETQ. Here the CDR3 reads CASSTTGGQETQYF. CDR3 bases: TGCGCCAGCAGCACGACAGGGGGCCAAGAGACCCAGTACTTC.

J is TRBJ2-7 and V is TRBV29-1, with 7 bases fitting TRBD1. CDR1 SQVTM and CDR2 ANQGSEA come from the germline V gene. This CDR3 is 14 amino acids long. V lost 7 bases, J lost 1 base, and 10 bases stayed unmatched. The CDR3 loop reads CSATDRNWSYEQYF. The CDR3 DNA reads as TGCAGCGCGACGGACAGGAATTGGTCCTACGAGCAGTACTTC.

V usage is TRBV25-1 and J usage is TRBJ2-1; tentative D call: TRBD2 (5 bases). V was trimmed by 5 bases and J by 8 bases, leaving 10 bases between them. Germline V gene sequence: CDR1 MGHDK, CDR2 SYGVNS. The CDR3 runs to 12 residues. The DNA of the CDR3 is TGTGCCAGCAGTTTTATAGCGCATGAGCAGTTCTTC. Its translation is CASSFIAHEQFF.

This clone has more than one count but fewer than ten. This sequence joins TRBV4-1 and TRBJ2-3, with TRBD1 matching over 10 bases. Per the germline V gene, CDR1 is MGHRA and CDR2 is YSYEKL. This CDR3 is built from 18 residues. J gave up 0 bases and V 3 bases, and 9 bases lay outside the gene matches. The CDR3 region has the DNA TGCGCCAGCAGCCACATACCGGGACAGGGGACTAGCACAGATACGCAGTATTTT. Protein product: CASSHIPGQGTSTDTQYF.

Written as DNA, the CDR3 is TGTGCCAGCAGCTTAGCGACAGGGGCTAATGAAAAACTGTTTTTT. Its translation is CASSLATGANEKLFF. The chain couples TRBV13 to TRBJ1-4; 8 bases match TRBD1. Germline CDR1 PRHDT, CDR2 FYEKMQ (reference sequence). Germline trimming cut 1 base from V and 3 bases from J; bases unmatched to any gene: 1. The CDR3 runs to 15 residues.

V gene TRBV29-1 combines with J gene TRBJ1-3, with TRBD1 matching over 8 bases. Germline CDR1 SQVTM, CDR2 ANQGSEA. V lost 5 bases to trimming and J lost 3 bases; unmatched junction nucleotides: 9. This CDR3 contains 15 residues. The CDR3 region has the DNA TGCAGCGTTACCGGGACAGGAGGGTTTGGAAACACCATATATTTT. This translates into CSVTGTGGFGNTIYF.

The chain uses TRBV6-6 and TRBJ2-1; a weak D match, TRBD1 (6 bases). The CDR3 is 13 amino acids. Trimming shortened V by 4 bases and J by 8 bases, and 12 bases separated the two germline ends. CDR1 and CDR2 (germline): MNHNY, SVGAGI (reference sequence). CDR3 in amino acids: CASSSDKGDEQFF. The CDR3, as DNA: TGTGCCAGCAGTTCCGACAAGGGGGATGAGCAGTTCTTC.

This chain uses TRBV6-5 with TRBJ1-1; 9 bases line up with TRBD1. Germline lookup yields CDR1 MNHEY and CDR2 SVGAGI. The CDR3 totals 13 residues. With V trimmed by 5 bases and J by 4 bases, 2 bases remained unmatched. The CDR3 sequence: CASSGTGSTEAFF. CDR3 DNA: TGTGCCAGCAGTGGGACAGGGTCCACTGAAGCTTTCTTT.

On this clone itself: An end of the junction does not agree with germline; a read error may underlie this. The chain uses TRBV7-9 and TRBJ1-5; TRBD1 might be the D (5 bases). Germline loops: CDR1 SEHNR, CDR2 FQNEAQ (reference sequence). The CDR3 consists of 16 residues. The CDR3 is CSSSPGGGNSNQPQHF. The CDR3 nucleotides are TGTTCCAGCAGCCCGGGCGGGGGGAATAGCAATCAGCCCCAGCATTTT.

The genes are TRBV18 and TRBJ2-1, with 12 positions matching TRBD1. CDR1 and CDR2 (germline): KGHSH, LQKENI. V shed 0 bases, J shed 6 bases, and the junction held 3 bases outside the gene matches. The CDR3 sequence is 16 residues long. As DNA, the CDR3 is TGTGCCAGCTCACCACCGGGACAGGGGGCGCGCAATGAGCAGTTCTTC. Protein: CASSPPGQGARNEQFF.

The CDR3 sequence: CAWTRTGVNTEAFF. DNA for the CDR3: TGTGCCTGGACCCGGACAGGGGTGAACACTGAAGCTTTCTTT. The gene calls are TRBV30 and TRBJ1-1; 9 nucleotides match TRBD1. Germline lookup yields CDR1 GTSNPN and CDR2 SVGIG (reference sequence). Trimming at V came to 4 bases and at J to 0 bases, leaving 3 bases not matched to a gene. The CDR3 loop spans 14 amino acids.

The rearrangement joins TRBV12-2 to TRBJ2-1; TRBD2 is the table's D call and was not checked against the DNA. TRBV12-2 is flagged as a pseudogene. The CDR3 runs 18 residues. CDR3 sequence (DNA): TGTGCAAGTCGTTCAGGTGGACTAGCGGGAGAACGTTACAATGAGCAGTTCTTC. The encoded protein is CASRSGGLAGERYNEQFF.

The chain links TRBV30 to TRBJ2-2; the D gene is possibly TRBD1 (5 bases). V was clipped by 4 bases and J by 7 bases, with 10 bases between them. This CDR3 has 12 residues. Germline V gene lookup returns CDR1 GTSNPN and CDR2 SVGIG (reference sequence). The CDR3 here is CAWKGDDGELFF. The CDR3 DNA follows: TGTGCCTGGAAAGGGGATGACGGGGAGCTGTTTTTT.

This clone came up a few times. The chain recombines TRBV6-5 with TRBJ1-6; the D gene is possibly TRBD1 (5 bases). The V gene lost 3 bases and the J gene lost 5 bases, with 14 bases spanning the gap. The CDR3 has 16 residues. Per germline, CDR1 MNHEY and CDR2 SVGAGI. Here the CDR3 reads CASSYETTGNNSPLHF. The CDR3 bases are TGTGCCAGCAGTTATGAAACCACAGGAAATAATTCACCCCTCCACTTT.